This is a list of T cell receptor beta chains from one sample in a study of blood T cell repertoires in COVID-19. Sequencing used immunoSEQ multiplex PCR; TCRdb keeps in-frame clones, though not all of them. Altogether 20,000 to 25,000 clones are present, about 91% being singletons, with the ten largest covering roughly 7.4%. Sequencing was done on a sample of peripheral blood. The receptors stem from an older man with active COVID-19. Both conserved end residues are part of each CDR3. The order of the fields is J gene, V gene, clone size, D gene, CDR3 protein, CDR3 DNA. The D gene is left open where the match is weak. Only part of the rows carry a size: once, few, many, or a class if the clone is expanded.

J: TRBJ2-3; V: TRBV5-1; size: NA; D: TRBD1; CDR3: CASSVGQVTDTQYF; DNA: TGCGCCAGCAGCGTCGGACAGGTGACAGATACGCAGTATTTT
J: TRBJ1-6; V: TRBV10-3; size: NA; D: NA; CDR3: CAMRTGDSPLHF; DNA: TGTGCCATGCGCACCGGGGATTCACCCCTCCACTTT
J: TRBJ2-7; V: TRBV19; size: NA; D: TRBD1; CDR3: CASSIAAFGTGAYEQYF; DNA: TGTGCCAGTAGTATAGCGGCTTTCGGGACAGGGGCCTACGAGCAGTACTTC
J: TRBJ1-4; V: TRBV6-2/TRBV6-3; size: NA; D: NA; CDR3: CASSYLRGRLSNEKLFF; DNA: TGTGCCAGCAGTTACCTTCGAGGGCGTCTGTCTAATGAAAAACTGTTTTTT
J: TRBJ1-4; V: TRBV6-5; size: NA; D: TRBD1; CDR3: CASRTGAGNEKLFF; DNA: TGTGCCAGCAGGACAGGGGCCGGTAATGAAAAACTGTTTTTT
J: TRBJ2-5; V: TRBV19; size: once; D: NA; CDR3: CASSTRGIETQYF; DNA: TGTGCCAGCTCGACCCGGGGGATAGAGACCCAGTACTTC
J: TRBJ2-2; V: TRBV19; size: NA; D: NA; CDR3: CASSNRGKAGELFF; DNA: TGTGCCAGTAGTAATCGGGGGAAGGCCGGGGAGCTGTTTTTT
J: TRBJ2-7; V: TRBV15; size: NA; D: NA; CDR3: CATSRGGTPGEQYF; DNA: TGTGCCACCAGCAGAGGTGGGACACCGGGTGAGCAGTACTTC
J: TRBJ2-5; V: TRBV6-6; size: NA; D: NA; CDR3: CASSYASHGGTQYF; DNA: TGTGCCAGCAGTTACGCAAGCCACGGGGGGACCCAGTACTTC
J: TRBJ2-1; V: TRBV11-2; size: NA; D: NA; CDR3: CASSLNARGYYNEQFF; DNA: TGTGCCAGCAGCTTAAACGCGCGGGGATACTACAATGAGCAGTTCTTC
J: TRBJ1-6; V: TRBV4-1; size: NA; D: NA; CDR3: CASSLRIPREESPLHF; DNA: TGCGCCAGCAGCCTTCGAATACCGAGGGAGGAGTCACCCCTCCACTTT
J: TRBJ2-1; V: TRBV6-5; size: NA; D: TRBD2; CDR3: CASRERGATYNEQFF; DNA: TGTGCCAGCAGGGAGCGGGGGGCCACCTACAATGAGCAGTTCTTC
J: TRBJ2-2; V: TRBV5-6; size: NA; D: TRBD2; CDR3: CASSPGLATGELFF; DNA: TGTGCCAGCAGTCCGGGACTAGCAACCGGGGAGCTGTTTTTT
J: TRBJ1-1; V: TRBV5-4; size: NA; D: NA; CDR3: CASSKQRGPGTTEAFF; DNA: TGTGCCAGCAGCAAACAAAGGGGTCCTGGAACCACTGAAGCTTTCTTT
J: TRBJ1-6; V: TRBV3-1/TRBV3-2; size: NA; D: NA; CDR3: CASSQARDSHSPLHF; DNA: TGTGCCAGCAGCCAGGCGCGGGACTCTCACTCACCCCTCCACTTT
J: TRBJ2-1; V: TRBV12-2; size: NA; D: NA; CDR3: CASRLDELARFSYNEQFF; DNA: TGTGCAAGTCGCTTGGACGAACTAGCGCGATTCTCCTACAATGAGCAGTTCTTC
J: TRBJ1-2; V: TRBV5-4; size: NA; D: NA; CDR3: CASSSKRLASYGYTF; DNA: TGTGCCAGCAGCTCGAAGAGACTCGCCAGCTATGGCTACACCTTC
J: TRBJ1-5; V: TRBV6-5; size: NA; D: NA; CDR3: CASTEWGGNQPQHF; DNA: TGTGCCAGCACCGAGTGGGGGGGCAATCAGCCCCAGCATTTT
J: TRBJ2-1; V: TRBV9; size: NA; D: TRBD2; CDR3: CASSETSGLASYNEQFF; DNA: TGTGCCAGCAGCGAGACCTCGGGACTAGCGTCATACAATGAGCAGTTCTTC
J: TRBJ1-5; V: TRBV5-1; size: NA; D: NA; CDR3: CASSLIPGRAQPQHF; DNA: TGCGCCAGCAGCTTGATCCCCGGGAGGGCTCAGCCCCAGCATTTT
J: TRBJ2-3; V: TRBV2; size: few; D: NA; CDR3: CASSDQEKSTDTQYF; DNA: TGTGCCAGCAGTGATCAAGAGAAGAGTACAGATACGCAGTATTTT
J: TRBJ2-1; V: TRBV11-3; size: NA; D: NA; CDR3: CASSLGTSPNEQFF; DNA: TGTGCCAGCAGCTTAGGTACTAGCCCTAATGAGCAGTTCTTC
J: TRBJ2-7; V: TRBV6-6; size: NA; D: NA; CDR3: CASSYSGGLLSYEQYF; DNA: TGTGCCAGCAGTTACTCCGGGGGGCTCCTCTCCTACGAGCAGTACTTC
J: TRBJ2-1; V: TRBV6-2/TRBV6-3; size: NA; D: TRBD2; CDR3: CASSYSPLAAGNEQFF; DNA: TGTGCCAGCAGTTACTCCCCTCTAGCGGCGGGGAATGAGCAGTTCTTC
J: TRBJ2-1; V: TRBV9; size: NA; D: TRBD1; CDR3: CASSPWDSNNEQFF; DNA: TGTGCCAGCAGCCCGTGGGACAGCAACAATGAGCAGTTCTTC
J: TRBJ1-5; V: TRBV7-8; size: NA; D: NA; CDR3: CASSPTPDLPQPQHF; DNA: TGTGCCAGCAGCCCCACTCCCGACTTGCCCCAGCCCCAGCATTTT
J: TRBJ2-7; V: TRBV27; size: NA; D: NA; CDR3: CASSLARGSYEQYF; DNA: TGTGCCAGCAGTTTGGCCAGGGGTTCTTACGAGCAGTACTTC
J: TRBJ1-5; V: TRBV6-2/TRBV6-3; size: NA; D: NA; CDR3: CASSHMRDQPQHF; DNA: TGTGCCAGCAGCCACATGAGGGATCAGCCCCAGCATTTT
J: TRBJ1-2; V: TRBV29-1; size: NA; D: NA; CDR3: CSVEGRGTPKGGYTF; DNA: TGCAGCGTTGAAGGCCGGGGGACGCCGAAGGGTGGCTACACCTTC